Considering frequency, the clone carrying this T cell receptor beta chain is medium-sized. These data originate in a study of CXCR3-negative and CXCR3-positive naive CD8 T cells. Turning to the study itself: With about 1.5 +/- 0.3 million reads per library, the TRB reads numbered around 130 million in total.

UMI labels and 5' RACE were used to prepare the TRB cDNA libraries. One entry per CDR3 protein, without DNA, is what TCRdb gives after re-calling the 5' RACE reads. The sample data list 35,000 to 45,000 distinct CDR3 sequences. Germline lookup yields CDR1 DFQATT and CDR2 SNEGSKA (reference sequence). This CDR3 has 15 residues. This receptor was identified in a human donor in good health. Some clones in this sample may be carry-over from other donors' samples. The sample was naive CXCR3- CD8+ T cells from blood. Sample subset: CD45RO-CCR7+CD27+CD95- naive CD8+ T cells lacking CXCR3 (TNR3-). J is TRBJ1-2 and V is TRBV20-1; TCRdb's D call, TRBD1, is unchecked because there is no DNA. CDR3 protein: CSARDLGGINYGYTF.